This TCR beta chain was recovered during a study of cytomegalovirus exposure and HLA in healthy donors (dated by TCRdb to about 2017). Describing the broader study: An earlier analysis of several hundred of the donors reported more than 250 Gb of sequence data and approximately 110 million unique TCR beta sequences from 190 million or so T cells. Genome-wide SNP genotypes for about 65% of the roughly 700 donors were used in a later genetic analysis, which treated that subset as a discovery cohort. Donor age, sex, ethnicity and CMV serostatus were compiled alongside the repertoire data. Among several hundred genotyped donors of the cohort, an average of around 250,000 unique TCR beta nucleotide sequences was sequenced per donor, of which roughly 18% were non-productive. Rather than using new phenotypic data, the later analysis identified candidate immune exposures from TCR beta sequences and from how often those sequences occurred across donors. In a later analysis, previously published TCR beta repertoires from hundreds of donors were re-analyzed and high-resolution HLA genotyping was added so that TCR occurrence patterns could be studied. Along with the roughly 610-subject first cohort, a separate validation cohort of around 110 different subjects was used. Both class I and class II loci were covered by HLA typing, at four-digit resolution. An early release covering 550 to 650 HLA-typed donors comprised approximately 290 gigabases of sequencing data and some 79 million unique TCR sequences. Every discovery cohort repertoire had been produced on one sequencing platform. The number of typed donors differed by locus: about 620-640 for A, B, C, DRB1 and DQB1; 500 to 550 for DQA1; approximately 600 for DPA1; and about 450 for DPB1. The study was designed to test whether signatures of past pathogen exposure could be identified by cataloging public T cell receptors. Because of strong linkage in the cohort, roughly five DR-DQ haplotypes were treated as single units for association and clustering. The genetic ancestry cluster associated with self-reported Caucasian donors included 80% to 90% of the roughly 400 genotyped donors. The study combined high-throughput TCR immunosequencing, statistical association of individual TCRs with disease status, and machine learning to predict cytomegalovirus infection status. To decide whether each TCR beta V gene segment behaved as functional or pseudogenic, an earlier analysis of some 570 of the donors relied on high-throughput TCR beta sequencing. The T cell repertoires of 666 subjects were profiled by immunosequencing and related to cytomegalovirus serostatus.

Preparation of the library involved the immunoSEQ multiplex PCR assay. For the multiplex PCR, a mixture combining 60 forward primers for TCR Vbeta segments and 13 reverse primers for TCR Jbeta segments was used. Amplification of the CDR3 region of rearranged TCR beta genes was performed with a multiplex PCR assay on genomic DNA. The Illumina HiSeq System was used to sequence the amplified TCR beta libraries as 87-base-pair reads. In the original analysis: A later analysis counted around 72 million unique TCR beta chains across the 690 or so repertoires, and some 11 million of these chains were shared by at least two donors. A nearest-neighbor algorithm error-corrected the raw reads and collapsed the reads into unique sequences, merging closely related sequences to remove PCR and sequencing errors. To assign V, D and J gene segments, CDR3 sequences were aligned to IMGT reference sequences. For a sequence to be retained, a match of at least six nucleotides to both a V gene segment and a J gene segment was required. Rearrangements were classified as productive when the CDR3 lacked stop codons and remained in frame with V and J, and all other rearrangements were classified as non-productive. CDR3 was defined according to IMGT convention as the region running from the second conserved V-encoded cysteine to the conserved J-encoded phenylalanine. The earlier analysis of more than 450 of the donors excluded sequences that lacked an unambiguous match to a single V gene segment. In an earlier analysis of 587 of the donors, V segments were called functional above 56.7% productive rearrangements and were called segregating when the between-donor standard deviation exceeded 5%. A statistical classification framework was developed to diagnose cytomegalovirus status using the catalog of TCR beta chain sequences. In a later analysis, V and J genes were assigned by comparing TCR nucleotide sequences against IMGT/GENE-DB human TR gene sequences. A later analysis assigned CDR3 sequences and most-parsimonious VDJ recombination scenarios with the TCRdist pipeline. A later analysis defined each TCR beta chain by its CDR3 amino acid sequence plus V-gene family, and excluded reads lacking a unique V-gene family. To address suspected cross-contamination and a sequencing artifact, a later analysis removed approximately 590 highly shared, low-generation-probability nucleotide sequences. A later analysis calculated a clonal expansion index for each public chain from normalized within-repertoire ranks of inferred template counts. A later analysis computed generation probabilities with a VDJ recombination model fitted to out-of-frame rearrangements, and checked the results against IGoR. In a later analysis, TCR-TCR, TCR-HLA and TCR-CMV co-occurrence was scored with hypergeometric tests, and a repertoire-size bias correction was applied to TCR pairs. False discovery rates were estimated in a later analysis by permuting HLA or CMV assignments 20 times. In a later analysis, co-occurring TCRs were grouped using DBSCAN, with TCRdist sequence similarity added in when clustering inside HLA-allele-positive subsets. For co-occurrence clustering, repertoires with fewer than 30,000 or more than 120,000 public chains were excluded, along with about five repertoires with anomalous nucleotide sharing. TCRdb limited this immuneACCESS table to in-frame rearrangements with V and J called. A share of clones is missing; checked studies link under half to unresolved V genes, and the rest is unexplained. The V and J calls and the clone size are those of that table, but D and trimming were determined from the DNA. This sample has roughly 120,000 clones in its table, and around 80% of those were observed once. 3.5% to 4.5% of the sample goes to the ten largest clones.

Spanning cysteine to phenylalanine, the CDR3 consists of 14 amino acids. CDR3 DNA is the only sequence kept; it has 42 bases, read in frame from the first base. V lost 3 bases and J lost 4 bases, and the count of bases not matched to a germline gene is 6. Looking up the germline V gene (reference sequence) yields CDR1 GTSNPN and CDR2 SVGIG. With respect to this clone: No cognate antigen has been identified for it. One base away there is no much larger clone; base qualities are not given.

Paper-wide results and their limitations: A total of fewer than 200 TCR beta chains were listed by the study as associated with cytomegalovirus. A further reported finding was that TCR beta sequences accurately predicted the HLA-A and HLA-B alleles for most subjects in the first cohort. Because HLA typing was unavailable for some donors at each locus, only the typed subset was used in association tests. A later genetic analysis reported fewer N-insertions in productive TCRs among donors in an Asian-associated ancestry cluster than the approximately 670-donor mean. Most TCR sequences were seen in very few donors, while some public TCRs were found in many individuals. Broadly in line with IMGT annotations, most TCR beta V segments showed up in productive rearrangements about 87% or about 30% of the time in an earlier analysis of about 500 of the donors. Immune exposure information for the cohort was limited to CMV serostatus. Linkage disequilibrium might explain the correlated functional status among segregating V segments, but an unknown experimental factor could not be excluded. The cohort was sequenced for TCR beta chains only, and without alpha or paired-chain data the features that could be detected were limited. At a false discovery rate of 0.05, a later analysis linked 16,000 or so TCR beta sequences to specific HLA alleles. Cytomegalovirus status was reported to be diagnosed by the classifier with high specificity and sensitivity in both the original and validation cohorts. V-gene and J-gene trimming of TCR beta chains was associated with a missense DCLRE1C variant in a later genetic analysis, and the association was replicated in an independent cohort. In a later analysis, TCR association rates were found to vary across HLA loci, with the most associated TCRs seen for DRB1 alleles and the fewest for HLA-C alleles. Strong co-occurrence of HLA alleles, especially DR and DQ, made assigning TCR associations to individual alleles difficult. Because counts were too low, 15 to 20 rarely observed V segments, including chromosome 9 orphons, were excluded from the earlier analysis of 587 of the donors. A cluster of highly shared sequence variants was judged likely to be a technical artifact of the sequencing pipeline. Some IMGT-functional V segments, including TRBV6-2 and TRBV6-3, could not be told apart with the 87-base-pair reads, so those segments were excluded. Several of the top co-occurrence clusters appeared to be linked to parvovirus B19, influenza, CMV and Epstein-Barr virus, according to a later analysis. A later analysis found that most CMV-associated TCR beta chains appeared HLA-restricted, with HLA associations seemingly driven largely by CMV exposure. In vitro tests confirmed that a few of the cytomegalovirus-associated TCR beta chains recognize cytomegalovirus antigens. The presence/absence analyses assumed that sequencing depth was roughly uniform across donors, and that assumption may not be true. According to the authors, the approach could potentially be generalized to other disease states and immunological phenotypes. Compared with equally common non-associated chains, HLA-associated TCR beta chains in a later analysis were more clonally expanded and had lower generation probabilities.

In total, about 650 healthy bone marrow donors made up the cohort. At the time of sampling, all cohort members were nominally healthy, though unrecorded immune exposures were likely present. The donor tested CMV seropositive and was one of the 289 seropositive cohort members. A peripheral blood sample was provided by each donor, and peripheral blood mononuclear cells were used for TCR beta sequencing. Genomic DNA extraction from the blood cell samples was performed with the Qiagen DNeasy Blood Extraction Kit. The rearranged segments are TRBV30 and TRBJ2-7, with 10 middle bases fitting TRBD2. The clonotype comes from a young man in good health and CMV-seropositive. Input material: PBMCs. The DNA sequence is given as TGTGCCTGGAGCTCGACTAGCGGGCCTTACGAGCAGTACTTC. The translation is CAWSSTSGPYEQYF.